This TCR beta chain was sequenced for a study of regulatory T cells in long-lasting Graves disease. In the study overall: Under 3 months of antithyroid drugs had been taken by newly diagnosed Graves' patients.

This clonotype was counted ten times or more. This CDR3 region has 11 residues. The germline V gene has CDR1 GTSNPN and CDR2 SVGIG (reference sequence). V shed 0 bases and J shed 5 bases, with 4 bases lying between them. The authors built TCR beta libraries using iRepertoire HTBI primers and Arm-PCR of CDR3 regions. TCRdb re-derived calls from the multiplex PCR reads in MiXCR, one entry per CDR3 protein. In the table there are approximately 400,000 distinct CDR3 sequences, approximately 16% of which are singletons. Time point defined: newly diagnosed GD, antithyroid drugs for less than 3 months. PBMC RNA was the source of the TCR library. These data were also reused for a study on T cells in Graves' hyperthyroidism and ophthalmopathy. Per that paper: Patients aged 18 to 65 had newly diagnosed hyperthyroidism of under 2 months' duration.

The clonotype was recovered from a middle-aged woman with Graves disease. The material was peripheral blood mononuclear cells (PBMCs), obtained at new diagnosis, from a patient treated with antithyroid drugs. The V and J genes are TRBV30 and TRBJ2-5; D call uncertain. This CDR3 reads CAWSVAETQYF. In nucleotides, the CDR3 is TGTGCCTGGAGTGTAGCGGAGACCCAGTACTTC.